This paragraph reports one TCR beta chain. The germline V gene has CDR1 WNHNN and CDR2 SYGVQD (reference sequence). J gave up 2 bases and V 1 base, and 2 bases lay outside the gene matches. This CDR3 comprises 14 residues. This sample is drawn from a study of PD-1 blockade in classical Hodgkin lymphoma. The time point is: cycle 4 day 1 (C4D1), after 6 weeks of nivolumab. Brentuximab vedotin exposure varied among the patients, all of whom had relapsed after autologous stem cell transplantation. Magnetic negative selection of thawed PBMCs yielded the CD8+ T cells. Produced via immunoSEQ multiplex PCR; TCRdb's table is partial and in-frame only. The sample has 15,000 to 25,000 clones, over 65% seen once.

Sequenced here: CD8+ T cells from blood, sampled before the fourth cycle of nivolumab. This TCR came from a human donor with classical Hodgkin lymphoma. V usage is TRBV10-1 and J usage is TRBJ2-7, with 7 bases lining up with TRBD1. CDR3 amino acids: CASSEFDRAYEQYF. The DNA of the CDR3 is TGCGCCAGCAGTGAGTTCGACAGGGCCTACGAGCAGTACTTC.